This entry is about one T cell receptor beta chain. What it binds is unknown. These data belong to a study of long-term antiretroviral therapy in people with HIV. Regarding the study as a whole: The range of CDR3 lengths in HIV repertoires proved narrower than that found in controls. Dominating the repertoire at all time points were the clones that expanded before ART.

Survey-level immunoSEQ v3.0 assays were run. The repertoire was sequenced with immunoSEQ multiplex PCR; TCRdb's copy has only in-frame clones and lacks some. The top ten hold approximately 13% of the sample, which has over 25,000 clones, around 90% seen once. CDR1 and CDR2 (germline): SGHVS, FQNEAQ. The V end was cut by 0 bases, the J end by 0 bases, with 12 bases between. The CDR3 spans 17 residues. The TCR sequence derives from a man between 18 and 29 years old with HIV. The sequenced sample was unsorted PBMCs, obtained 1.1 years after starting antiretroviral therapy. The gene calls are TRBV7-8 and TRBJ1-3; D gene ambiguous. CDR3 region: CASSLAAQAPSGNTIYF. For the CDR3, the DNA is TGTGCCAGCAGCTTAGCCGCCCAGGCTCCCTCTGGAAACACCATATATTTT.